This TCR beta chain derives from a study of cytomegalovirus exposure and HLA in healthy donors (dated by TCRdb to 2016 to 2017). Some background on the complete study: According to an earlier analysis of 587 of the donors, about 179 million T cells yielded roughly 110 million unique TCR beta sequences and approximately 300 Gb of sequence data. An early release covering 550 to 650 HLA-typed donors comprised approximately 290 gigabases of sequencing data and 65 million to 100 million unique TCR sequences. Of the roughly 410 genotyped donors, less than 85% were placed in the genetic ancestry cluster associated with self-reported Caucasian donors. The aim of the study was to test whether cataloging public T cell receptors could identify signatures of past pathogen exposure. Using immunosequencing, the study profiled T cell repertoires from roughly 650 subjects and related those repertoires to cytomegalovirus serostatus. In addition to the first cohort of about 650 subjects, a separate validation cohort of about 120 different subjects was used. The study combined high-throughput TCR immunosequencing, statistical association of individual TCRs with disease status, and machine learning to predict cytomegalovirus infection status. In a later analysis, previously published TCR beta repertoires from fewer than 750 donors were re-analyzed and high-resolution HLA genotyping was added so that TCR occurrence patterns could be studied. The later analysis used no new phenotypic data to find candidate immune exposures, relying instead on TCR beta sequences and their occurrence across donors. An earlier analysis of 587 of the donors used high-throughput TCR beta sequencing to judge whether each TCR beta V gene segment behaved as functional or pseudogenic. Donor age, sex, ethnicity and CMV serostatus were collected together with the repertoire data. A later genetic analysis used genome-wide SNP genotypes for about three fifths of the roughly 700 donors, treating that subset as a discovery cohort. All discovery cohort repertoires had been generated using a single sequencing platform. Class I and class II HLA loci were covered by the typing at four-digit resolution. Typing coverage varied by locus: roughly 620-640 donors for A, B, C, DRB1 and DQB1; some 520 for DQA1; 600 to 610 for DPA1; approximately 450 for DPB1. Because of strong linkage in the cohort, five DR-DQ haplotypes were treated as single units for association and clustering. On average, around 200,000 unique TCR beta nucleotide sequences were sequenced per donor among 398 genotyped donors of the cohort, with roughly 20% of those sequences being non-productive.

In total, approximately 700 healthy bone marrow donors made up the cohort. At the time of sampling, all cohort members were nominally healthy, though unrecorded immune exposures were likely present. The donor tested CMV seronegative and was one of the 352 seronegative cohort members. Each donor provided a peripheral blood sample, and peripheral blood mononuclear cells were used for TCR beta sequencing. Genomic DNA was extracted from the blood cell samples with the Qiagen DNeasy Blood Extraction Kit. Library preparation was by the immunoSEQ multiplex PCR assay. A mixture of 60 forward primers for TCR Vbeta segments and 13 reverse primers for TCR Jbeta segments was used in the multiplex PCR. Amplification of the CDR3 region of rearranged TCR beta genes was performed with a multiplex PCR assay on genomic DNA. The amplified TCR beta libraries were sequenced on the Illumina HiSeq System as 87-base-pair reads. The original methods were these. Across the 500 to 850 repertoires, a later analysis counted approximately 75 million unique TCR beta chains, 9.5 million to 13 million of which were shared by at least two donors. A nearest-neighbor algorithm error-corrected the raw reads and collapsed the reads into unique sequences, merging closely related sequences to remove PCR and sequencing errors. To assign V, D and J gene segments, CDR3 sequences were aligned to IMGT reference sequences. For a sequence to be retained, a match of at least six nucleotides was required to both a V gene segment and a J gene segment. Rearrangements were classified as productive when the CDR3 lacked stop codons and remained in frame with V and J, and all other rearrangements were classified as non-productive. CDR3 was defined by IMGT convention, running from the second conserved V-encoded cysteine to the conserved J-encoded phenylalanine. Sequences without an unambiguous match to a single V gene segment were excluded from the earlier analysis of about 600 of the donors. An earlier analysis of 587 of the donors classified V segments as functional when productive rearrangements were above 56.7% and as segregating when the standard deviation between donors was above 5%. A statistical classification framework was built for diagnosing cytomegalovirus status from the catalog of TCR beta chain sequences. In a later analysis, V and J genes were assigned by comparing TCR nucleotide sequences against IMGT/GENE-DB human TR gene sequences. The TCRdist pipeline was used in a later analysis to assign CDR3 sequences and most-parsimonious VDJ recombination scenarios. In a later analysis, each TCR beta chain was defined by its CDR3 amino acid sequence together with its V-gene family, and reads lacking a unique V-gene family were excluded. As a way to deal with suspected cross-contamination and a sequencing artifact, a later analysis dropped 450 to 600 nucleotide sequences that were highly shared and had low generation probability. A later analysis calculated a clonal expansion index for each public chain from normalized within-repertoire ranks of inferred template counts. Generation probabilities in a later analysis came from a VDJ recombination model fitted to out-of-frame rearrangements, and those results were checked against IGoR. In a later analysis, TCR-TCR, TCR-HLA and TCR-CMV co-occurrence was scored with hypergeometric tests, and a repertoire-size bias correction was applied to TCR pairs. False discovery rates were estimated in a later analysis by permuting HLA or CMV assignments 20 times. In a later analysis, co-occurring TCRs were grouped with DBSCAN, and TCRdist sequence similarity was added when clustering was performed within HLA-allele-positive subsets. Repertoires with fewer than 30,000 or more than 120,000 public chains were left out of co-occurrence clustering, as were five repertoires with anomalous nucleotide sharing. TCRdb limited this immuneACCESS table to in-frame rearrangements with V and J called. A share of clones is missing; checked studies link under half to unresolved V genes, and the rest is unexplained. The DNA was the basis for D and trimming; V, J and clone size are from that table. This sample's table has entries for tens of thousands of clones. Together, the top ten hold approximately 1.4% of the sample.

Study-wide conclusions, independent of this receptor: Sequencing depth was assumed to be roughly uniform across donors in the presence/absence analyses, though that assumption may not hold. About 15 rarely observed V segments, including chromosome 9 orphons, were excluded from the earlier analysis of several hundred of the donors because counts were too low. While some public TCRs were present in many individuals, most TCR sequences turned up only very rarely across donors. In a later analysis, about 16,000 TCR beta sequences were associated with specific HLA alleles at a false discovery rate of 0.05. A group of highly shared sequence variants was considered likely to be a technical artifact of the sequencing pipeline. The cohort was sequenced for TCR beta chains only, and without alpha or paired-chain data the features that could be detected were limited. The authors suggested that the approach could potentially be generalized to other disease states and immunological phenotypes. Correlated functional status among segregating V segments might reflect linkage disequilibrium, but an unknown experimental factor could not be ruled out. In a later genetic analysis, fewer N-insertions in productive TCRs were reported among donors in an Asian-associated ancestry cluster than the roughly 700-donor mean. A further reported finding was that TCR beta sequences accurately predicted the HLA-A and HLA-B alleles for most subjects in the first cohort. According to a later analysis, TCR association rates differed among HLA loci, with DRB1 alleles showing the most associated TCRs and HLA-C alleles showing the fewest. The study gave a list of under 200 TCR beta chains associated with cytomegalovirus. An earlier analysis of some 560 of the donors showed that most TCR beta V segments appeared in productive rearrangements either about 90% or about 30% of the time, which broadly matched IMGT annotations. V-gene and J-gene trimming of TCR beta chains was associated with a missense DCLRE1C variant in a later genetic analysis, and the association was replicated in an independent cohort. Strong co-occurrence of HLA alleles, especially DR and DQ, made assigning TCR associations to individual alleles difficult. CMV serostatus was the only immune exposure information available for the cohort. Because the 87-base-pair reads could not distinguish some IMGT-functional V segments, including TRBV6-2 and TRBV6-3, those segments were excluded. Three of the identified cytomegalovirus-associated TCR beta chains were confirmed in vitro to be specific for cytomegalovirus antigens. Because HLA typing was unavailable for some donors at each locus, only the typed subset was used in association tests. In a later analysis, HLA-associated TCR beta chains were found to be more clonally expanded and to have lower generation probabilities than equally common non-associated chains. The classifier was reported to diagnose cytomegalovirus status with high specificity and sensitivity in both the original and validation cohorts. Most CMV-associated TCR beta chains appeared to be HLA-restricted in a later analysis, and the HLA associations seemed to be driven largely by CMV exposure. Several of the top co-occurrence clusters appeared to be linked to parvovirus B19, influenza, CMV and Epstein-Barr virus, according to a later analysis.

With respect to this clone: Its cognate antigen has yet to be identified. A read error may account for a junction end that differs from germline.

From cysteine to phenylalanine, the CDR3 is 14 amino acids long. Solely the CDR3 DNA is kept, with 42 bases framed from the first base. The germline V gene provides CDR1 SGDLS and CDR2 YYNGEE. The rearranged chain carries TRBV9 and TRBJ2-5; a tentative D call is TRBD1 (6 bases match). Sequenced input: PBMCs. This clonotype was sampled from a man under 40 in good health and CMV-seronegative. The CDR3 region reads CASSPNTGRENQYF. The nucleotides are TGTGCCAGCAGCCCCAATACAGGGCGTGAGAACCAGTACTTC.